The rows below give T cell receptor beta chains drawn from one sample of a study of blood T cell repertoires in COVID-19. Libraries were prepared by immunoSEQ multiplex PCR; TCRdb keeps only in-frame clonotypes and omits some of them. The sample includes some 68,000 clones, about four fifths of them seen just once. Source material: peripheral blood. The receptors derive from a man aged 65 to 79 with acute or convalescent COVID-19. Both conserved end residues are part of each CDR3. The D gene is left open where the match is weak. Not every row has a clone size; where given, it reads once, few, many or a size class.

v_gene	j_gene	d_gene	abundance	CDR3nt	CDR3aa
TRBV29-1	TRBJ1-3	-	-	TGCAGCGTCACAGGGATTGGAGGAAACACCATATATTTT	CSVTGIGGNTIYF
TRBV7-2	TRBJ2-4	TRBD2	-	TGTGCCAGCAGCTTCCTGGGGGGGGCCAAAAACATTCAGTACTTC	CASSFLGGAKNIQYF
TRBV12-3/TRBV12-4	TRBJ2-7	-	-	TGTGCCAGCAGTTTCGGAGGGGCCTACGAGCAGTACTTC	CASSFGGAYEQYF
TRBV27	TRBJ1-4	TRBD1	-	TGTGCCAGCAGTTTAAAGACTGGCAGGGGGCCCGGTAATGAAAAACTGTTTTTT	CASSLKTGRGPGNEKLFF
TRBV2	TRBJ2-1	TRBD2	-	TGTGCCAGCAGTGAGACTAGCGGGCGATCCAATGAGCAGTTCTTC	CASSETSGRSNEQFF
TRBV30	TRBJ1-1	TRBD1	-	TGTGCCTGGAGTATAAGGGGGCTGGGGACCACTGAAGCTTTCTTT	CAWSIRGLGTTEAFF
TRBV7-6	TRBJ2-1	TRBD2	-	TGTGCCAGCAGCCTCAGACTGGCGGGAGGATACAATGAGCAGTTCTTC	CASSLRLAGGYNEQFF
TRBV11-3	TRBJ2-5	-	-	TGTGCCAGCAGCTTAGAAGCCGGGGATGAGACCCAGTACTTC	CASSLEAGDETQYF
TRBV7-2	TRBJ2-6	-	-	TGTGCCAGCAGCTCCCAGGCTGGCGGGGCCAACGTCCTGACTTTC	CASSSQAGGANVLTF
TRBV9	TRBJ1-1	-	few	TGTGCCAGCAGCGTTACAGGGAGACGAAACACTGAAGCTTTCTTT	CASSVTGRRNTEAFF
TRBV6-5	TRBJ2-3	TRBD2	-	TGTGCCAGCTCTGGGCCTAGCGGAGGAGTAAATACGCAGTATTTT	CASSGPSGGVNTQYF
TRBV6-5	TRBJ2-3	-	-	TGTGCCAGCAGTTACGTTAGCGCCAGAGACTCAGATACGCAGTATTTT	CASSYVSARDSDTQYF
TRBV2	TRBJ2-7	TRBD1	-	TGTGCCAGCAGTGAACCGGGACAGACCTTATACGAGCAGTACTTC	CASSEPGQTLYEQYF
TRBV28	TRBJ1-2	-	-	TGTGCCAGCAGACCTCAGGGTATCTATGGCTACACCTTC	CASRPQGIYGYTF
TRBV5-1	TRBJ2-2	TRBD1	-	TGCGCCAGCAGCCCCGAGACAGGGTCAAACGGGGAGCTGTTTTTT	CASSPETGSNGELFF
TRBV7-2	TRBJ1-1	-	-	TGTGCCAGCAGCCTCCCCCCAGGGATCAGAGCTTTCTTT	CASSLPPGIRAFF
TRBV7-9	TRBJ2-3	-	-	TGTGCCAGCAGCCATAGCGGACTTAGCACAGATACGCAGTATTTT	CASSHSGLSTDTQYF